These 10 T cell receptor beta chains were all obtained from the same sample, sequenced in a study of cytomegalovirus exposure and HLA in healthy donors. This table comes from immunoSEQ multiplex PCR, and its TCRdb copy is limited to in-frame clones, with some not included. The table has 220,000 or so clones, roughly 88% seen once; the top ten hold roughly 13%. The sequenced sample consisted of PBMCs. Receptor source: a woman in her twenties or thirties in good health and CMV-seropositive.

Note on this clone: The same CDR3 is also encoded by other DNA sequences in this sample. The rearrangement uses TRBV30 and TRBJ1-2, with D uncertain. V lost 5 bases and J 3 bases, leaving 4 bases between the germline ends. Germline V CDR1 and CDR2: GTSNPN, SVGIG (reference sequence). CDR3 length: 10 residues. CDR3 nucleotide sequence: TGTGCCTGGGGGGACTATGGCTACACCTTC. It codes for CAWGDYGYTF.

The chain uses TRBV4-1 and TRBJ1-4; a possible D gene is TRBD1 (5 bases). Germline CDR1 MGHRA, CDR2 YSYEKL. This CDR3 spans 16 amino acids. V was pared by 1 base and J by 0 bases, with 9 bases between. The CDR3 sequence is CASSQGQTTTNEKLFF. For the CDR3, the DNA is TGCGCCAGCAGCCAAGGACAGACTACAACTAATGAAAAACTGTTTTTT.

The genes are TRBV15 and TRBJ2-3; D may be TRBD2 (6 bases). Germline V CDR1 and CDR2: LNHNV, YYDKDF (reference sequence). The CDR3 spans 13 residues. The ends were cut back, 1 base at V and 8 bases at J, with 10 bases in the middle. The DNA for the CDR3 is TGTGCCACCAGCAGAGCGGGGGTTTCTACGCAGTATTTT. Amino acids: CATSRAGVSTQYF.

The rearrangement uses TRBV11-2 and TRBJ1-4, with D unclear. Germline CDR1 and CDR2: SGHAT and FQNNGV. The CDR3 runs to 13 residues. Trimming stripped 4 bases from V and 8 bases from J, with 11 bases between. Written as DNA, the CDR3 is TGTGCCAGCAGCTGGGTAGGGCGGGAAAAACTGTTTTTT. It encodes CASSWVGREKLFF.

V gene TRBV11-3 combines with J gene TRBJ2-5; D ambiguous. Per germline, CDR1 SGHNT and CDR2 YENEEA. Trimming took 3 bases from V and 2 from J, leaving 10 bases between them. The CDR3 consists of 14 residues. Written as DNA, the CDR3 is TGTGCCAGCAGCTTGGGGATGACACAAGAGACCCAGTACTTC. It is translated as CASSLGMTQETQYF.

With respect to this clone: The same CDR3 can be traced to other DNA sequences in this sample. CDR3 nucleotide sequence: TGTGCCAGCAGCTTTCAAAGCGGGAGCGCTCGCTCCGAGCAGTACTTC. It specifies CASSFQSGSARSEQYF. J is TRBJ2-7 and V is TRBV7-2; 8 bases line up with TRBD2. This CDR3 has 16 residues. J was trimmed by 6 bases and V by 3 bases; bases with no gene match: 13. The V gene's germline CDR1 is SGHTA and CDR2 FQGNSA.

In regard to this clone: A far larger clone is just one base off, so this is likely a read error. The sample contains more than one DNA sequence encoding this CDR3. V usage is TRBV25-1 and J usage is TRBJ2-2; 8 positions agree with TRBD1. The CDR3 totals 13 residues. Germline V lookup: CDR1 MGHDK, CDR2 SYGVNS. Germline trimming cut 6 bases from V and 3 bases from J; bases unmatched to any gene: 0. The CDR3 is CASRDRDTGELFF. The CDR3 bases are TGTGCCAGCAGGGACAGGGACACCGGGGAGCTGTTTTTT.

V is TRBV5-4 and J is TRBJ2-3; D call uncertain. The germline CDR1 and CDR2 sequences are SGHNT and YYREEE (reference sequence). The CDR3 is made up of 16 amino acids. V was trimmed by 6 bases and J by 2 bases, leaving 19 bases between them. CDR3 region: CASTPGFRRSTDTQYF. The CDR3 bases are TGTGCCAGCACCCCAGGCTTTAGAAGGTCCACAGATACGCAGTATTTT.

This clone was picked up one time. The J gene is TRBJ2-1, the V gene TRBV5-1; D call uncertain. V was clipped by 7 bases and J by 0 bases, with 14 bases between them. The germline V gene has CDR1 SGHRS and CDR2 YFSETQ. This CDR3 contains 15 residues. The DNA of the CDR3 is TGCGCCAGCTCCTTTTCTCCCGACTCCTACAATGAGCAGTTCTTC. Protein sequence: CASSFSPDSYNEQFF. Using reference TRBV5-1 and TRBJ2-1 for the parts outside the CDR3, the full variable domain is KAGVTQTPRYLIKTRGQQVTLSCSPISGHRSVSWYQQTPGQGLQFLFEYFSETQRNKGNFPGRFSGRQFSNSRSEMNVSTLELGDSALYLCASSFSPDSYNEQFFGPGTRLTVL.

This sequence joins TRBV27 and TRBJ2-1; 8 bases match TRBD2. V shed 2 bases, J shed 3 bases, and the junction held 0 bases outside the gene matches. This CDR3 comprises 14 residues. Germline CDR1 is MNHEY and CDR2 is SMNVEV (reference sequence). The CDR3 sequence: CASSLTSGYNEQFF. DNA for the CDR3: TGTGCCAGCAGTTTAACTAGCGGCTACAATGAGCAGTTCTTC.